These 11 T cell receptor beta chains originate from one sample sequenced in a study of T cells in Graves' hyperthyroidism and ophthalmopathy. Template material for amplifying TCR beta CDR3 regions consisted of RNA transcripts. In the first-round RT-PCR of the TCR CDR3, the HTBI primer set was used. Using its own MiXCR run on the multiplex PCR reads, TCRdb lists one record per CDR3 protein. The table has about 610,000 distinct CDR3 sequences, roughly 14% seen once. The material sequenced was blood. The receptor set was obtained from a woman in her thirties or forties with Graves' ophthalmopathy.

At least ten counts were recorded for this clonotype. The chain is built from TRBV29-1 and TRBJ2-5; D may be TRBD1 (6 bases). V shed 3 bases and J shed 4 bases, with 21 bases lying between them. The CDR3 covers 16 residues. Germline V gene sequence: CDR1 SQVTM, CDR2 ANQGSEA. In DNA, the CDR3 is TGCAGCGTTGATGGGCCAAGAGGGGGTTTGCCAGAGACCCAGTACTTC. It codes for CSVDGPRGGLPETQYF. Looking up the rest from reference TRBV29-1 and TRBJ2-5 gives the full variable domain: SAVISQKPSRDICQRGTSLTIQCQVDSQVTMMFWYRQQPGQSLTLIATANQGSEATYESGFVIDKFPISRPNLTFSTLTVSNMSPEDSSIYLCSVDGPRGGLPETQYFGPGTRLLVL.

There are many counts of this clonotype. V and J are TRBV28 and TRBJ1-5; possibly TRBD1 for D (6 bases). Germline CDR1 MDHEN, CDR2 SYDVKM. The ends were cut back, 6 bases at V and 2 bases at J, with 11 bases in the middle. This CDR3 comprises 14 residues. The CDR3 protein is CASSRGWGNQPQHF. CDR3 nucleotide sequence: TGTGCCAGCAGCAGGGGCTGGGGCAATCAGCCCCAGCATTTT.

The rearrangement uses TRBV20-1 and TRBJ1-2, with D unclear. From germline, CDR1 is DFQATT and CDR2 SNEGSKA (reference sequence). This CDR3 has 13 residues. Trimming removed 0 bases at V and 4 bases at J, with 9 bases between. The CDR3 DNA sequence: TGCAGTGCTAGAGATGGGGAGGGCTATGGCTACACCTTC. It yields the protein CSARDGEGYGYTF.

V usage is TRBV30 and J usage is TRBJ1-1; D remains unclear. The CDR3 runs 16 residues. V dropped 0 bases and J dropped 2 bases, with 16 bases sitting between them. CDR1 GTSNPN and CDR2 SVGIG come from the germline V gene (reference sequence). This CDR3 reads CAWSVLARPLNTEAFF. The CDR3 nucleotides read TGTGCCTGGAGTGTACTGGCCCGGCCGCTCAACACTGAAGCTTTCTTT.

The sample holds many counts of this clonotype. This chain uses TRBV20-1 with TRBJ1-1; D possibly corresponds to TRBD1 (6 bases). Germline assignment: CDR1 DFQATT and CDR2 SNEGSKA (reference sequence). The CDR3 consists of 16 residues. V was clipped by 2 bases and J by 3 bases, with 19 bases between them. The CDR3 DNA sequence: TGCAGTGCTAGAACGGGGTCAGGGGTTGGGGACACTGAAGCTTTCTTT. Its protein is CSARTGSGVGDTEAFF.

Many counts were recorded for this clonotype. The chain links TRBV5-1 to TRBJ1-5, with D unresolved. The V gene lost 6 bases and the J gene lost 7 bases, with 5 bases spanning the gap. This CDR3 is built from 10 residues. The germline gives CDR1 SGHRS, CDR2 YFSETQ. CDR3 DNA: TGCGCCAGCACGGGACAGCCCCAGCATTTT. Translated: CASTGQPQHF.

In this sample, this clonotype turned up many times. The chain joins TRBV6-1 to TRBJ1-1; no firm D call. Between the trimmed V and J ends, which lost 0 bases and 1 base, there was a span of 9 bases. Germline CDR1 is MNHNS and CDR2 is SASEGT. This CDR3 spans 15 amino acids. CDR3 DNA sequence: TGTGCCAGCAGTGAAGCTTTGTTGGGGAACACTGAAGCTTTCTTT. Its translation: CASSEALLGNTEAFF.

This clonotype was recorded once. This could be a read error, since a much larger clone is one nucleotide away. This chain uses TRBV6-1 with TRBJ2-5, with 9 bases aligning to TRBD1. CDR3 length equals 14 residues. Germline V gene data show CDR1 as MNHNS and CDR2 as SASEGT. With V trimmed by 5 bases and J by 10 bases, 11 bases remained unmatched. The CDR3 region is CASSPRDREGDQYF. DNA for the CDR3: TGTGCCAGCAGTCCCCGGGACAGGGAGGGAGACCAGTACTTC.

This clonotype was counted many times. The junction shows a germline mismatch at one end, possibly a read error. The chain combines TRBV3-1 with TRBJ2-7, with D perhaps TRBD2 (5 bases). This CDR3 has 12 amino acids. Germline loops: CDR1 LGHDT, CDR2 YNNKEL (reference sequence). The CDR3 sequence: CASSQEGYEQYF. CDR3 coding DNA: TGCGCCAGCAGCCAAGAGGGCTACGAGCAGTACTTC.

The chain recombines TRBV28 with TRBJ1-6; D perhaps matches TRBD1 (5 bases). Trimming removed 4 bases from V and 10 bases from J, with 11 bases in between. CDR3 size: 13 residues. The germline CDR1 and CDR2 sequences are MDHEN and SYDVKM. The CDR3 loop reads CASSSPRGSPLHF. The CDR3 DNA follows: TGTGCCAGCAGTTCCCCCCGGGGGTCACCCCTCCACTTT.

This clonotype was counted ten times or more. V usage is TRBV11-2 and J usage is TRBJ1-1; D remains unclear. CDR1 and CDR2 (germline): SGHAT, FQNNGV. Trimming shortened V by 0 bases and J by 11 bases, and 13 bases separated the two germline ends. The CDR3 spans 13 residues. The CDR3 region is CASSLEWAVEAFF. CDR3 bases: TGTGCCAGCAGCTTAGAGTGGGCAGTGGAGGCTTTCTTT. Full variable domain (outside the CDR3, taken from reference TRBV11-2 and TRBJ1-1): EAGVAQSPRYKIIEKRQSVAFWCNPISGHATLYWYQQILGQGPKLLIQFQNNGVVDDSQLPKDRFSAERLKGVDSTLKIQPAKLEDSAVYLCASSLEWAVEAFFGQGTRLTVV.